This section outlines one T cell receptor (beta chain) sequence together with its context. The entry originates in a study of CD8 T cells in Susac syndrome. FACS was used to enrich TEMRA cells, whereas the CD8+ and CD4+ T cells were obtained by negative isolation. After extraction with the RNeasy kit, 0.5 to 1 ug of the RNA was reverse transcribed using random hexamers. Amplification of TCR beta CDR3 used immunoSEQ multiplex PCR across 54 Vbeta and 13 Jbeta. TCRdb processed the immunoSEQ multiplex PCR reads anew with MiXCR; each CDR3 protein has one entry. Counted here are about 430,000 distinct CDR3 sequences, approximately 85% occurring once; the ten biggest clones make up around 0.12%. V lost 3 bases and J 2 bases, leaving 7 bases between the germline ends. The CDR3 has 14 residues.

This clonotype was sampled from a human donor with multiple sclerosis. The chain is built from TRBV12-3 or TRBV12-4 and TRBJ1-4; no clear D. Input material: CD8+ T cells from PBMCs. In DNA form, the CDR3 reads TGTGCCAGCAGTTTCTTAGGGACTAATGAAAAACTGTTTTTT. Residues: CASSFLGTNEKLFF.